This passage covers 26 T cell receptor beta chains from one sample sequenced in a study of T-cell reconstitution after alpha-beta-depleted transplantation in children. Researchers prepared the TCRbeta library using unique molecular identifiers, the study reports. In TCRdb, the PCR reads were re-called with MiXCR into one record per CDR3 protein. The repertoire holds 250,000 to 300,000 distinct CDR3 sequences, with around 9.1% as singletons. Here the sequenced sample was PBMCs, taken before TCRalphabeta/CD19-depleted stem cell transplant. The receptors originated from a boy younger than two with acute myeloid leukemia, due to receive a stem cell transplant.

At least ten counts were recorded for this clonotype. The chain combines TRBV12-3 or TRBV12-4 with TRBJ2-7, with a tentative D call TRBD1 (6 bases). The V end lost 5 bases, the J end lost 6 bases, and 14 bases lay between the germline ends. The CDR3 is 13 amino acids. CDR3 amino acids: CASSPGTRTEQYF. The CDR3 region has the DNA TGTGCCAGCAGTCCCGGGACAAGAACCGAGCAGTACTTC.

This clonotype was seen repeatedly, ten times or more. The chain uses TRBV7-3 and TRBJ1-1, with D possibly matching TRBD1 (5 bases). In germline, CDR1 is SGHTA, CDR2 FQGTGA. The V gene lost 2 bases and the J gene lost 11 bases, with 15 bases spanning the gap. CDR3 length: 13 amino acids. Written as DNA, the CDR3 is TGTGCCAGCAGCTTAGATGGGGGAGGGAAGGCTTTCTTT. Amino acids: CASSLDGGGKAFF.

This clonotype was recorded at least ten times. The CDR3 sequence: CASSLWETGGEQYF. The DNA for the CDR3 is TGTGCCAGCAGTTTATGGGAGACAGGGGGAGAGCAGTACTTC. J is TRBJ2-7 and V is TRBV12-3 or TRBV12-4, with 9 bases lining up with TRBD1. The CDR3 loop spans 14 amino acids. After removal of 2 bases from V and 7 bases from J, the junction contained 6 bases not matched to a gene.

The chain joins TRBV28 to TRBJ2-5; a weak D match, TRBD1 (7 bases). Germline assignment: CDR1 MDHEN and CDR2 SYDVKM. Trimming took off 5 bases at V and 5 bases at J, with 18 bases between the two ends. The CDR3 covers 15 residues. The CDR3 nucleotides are TGTGCCAGCAGTCGCGCGGGACAGTGGGGGGAGACCCAGTACTTC. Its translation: CASSRAGQWGETQYF. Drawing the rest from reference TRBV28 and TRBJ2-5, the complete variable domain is DVKVTQSSRYLVKRTGEKVFLECVQDMDHENMFWYRQDPGLGLRLIYFSYDVKMKEKGDIPEGYSVSREKKERFSLILESASTNQTSMYLCASSRAGQWGETQYFGPGTRLLVL.

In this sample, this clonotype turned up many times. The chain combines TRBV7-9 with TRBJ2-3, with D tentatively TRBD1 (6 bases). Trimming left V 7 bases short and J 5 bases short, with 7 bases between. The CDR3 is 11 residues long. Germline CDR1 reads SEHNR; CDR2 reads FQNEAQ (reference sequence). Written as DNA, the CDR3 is TGTGCCAGCAAGGGGGAAGATACGCAGTATTTT. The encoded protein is CASKGEDTQYF.

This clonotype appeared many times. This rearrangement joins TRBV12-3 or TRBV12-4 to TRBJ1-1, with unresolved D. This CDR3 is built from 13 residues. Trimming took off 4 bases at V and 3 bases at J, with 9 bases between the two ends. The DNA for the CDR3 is TGTGCCAGCAGTTCGTGGGCAGACACTGAAGCTTTCTTT. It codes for CASSSWADTEAFF.

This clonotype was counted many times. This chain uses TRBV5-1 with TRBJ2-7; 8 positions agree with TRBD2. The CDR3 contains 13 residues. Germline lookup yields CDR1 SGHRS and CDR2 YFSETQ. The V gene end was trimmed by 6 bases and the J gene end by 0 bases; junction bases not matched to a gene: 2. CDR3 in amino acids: CASTGGDSYEQYF. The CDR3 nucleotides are TGCGCCAGCACCGGGGGGGACTCCTACGAGCAGTACTTC.

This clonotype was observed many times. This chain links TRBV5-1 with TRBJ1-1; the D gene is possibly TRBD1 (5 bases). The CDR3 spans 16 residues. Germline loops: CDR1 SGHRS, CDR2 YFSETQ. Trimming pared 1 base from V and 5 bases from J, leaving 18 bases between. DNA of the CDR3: TGCGCCAGCAGCTTGCCGGGGGAAGGAGAAAGAACTGAAGCTTTCTTT. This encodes CASSLPGEGERTEAFF. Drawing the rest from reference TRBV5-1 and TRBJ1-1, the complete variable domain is KAGVTQTPRYLIKTRGQQVTLSCSPISGHRSVSWYQQTPGQGLQFLFEYFSETQRNKGNFPGRFSGRQFSNSRSEMNVSTLELGDSALYLCASSLPGEGERTEAFFGQGTRLTVV.

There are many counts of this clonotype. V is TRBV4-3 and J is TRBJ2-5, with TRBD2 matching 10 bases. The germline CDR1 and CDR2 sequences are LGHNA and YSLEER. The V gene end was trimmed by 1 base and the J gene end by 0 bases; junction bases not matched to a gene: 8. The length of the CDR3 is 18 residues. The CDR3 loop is CASSQVLAGAKNQETQYF. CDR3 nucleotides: TGCGCCAGCAGCCAAGTTCTAGCGGGAGCTAAGAACCAAGAGACCCAGTACTTC.

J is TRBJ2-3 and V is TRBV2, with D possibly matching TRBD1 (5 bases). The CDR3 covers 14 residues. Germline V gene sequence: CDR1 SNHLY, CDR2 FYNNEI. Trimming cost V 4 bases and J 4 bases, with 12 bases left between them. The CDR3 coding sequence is TGTGCCAGCAGTGCCCGACGACAGTCAGATACGCAGTATTTT. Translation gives CASSARRQSDTQYF.

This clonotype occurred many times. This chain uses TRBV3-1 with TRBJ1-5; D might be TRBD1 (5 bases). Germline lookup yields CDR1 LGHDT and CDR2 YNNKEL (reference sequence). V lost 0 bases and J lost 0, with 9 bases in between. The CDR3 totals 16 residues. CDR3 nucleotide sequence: TGTGCCAGCAGCCAAGATGGAGGGGATAGCAATCAGCCCCAGCATTTT. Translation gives CASSQDGGDSNQPQHF.

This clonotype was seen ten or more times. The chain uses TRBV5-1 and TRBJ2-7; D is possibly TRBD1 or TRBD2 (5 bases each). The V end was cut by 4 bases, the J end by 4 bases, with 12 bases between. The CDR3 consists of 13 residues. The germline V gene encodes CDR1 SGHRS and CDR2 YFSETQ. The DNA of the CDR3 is TGCGCCAGCAGCCGGGACCCTAAATACGAGCAGTACTTC. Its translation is CASSRDPKYEQYF.

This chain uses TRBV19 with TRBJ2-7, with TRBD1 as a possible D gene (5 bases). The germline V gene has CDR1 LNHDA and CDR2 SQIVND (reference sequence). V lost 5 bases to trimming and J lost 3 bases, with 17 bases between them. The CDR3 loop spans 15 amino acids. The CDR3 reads CASSEDSLVFYEQYF. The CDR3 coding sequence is TGTGCCAGTAGTGAAGACAGCCTCGTTTTCTACGAGCAGTACTTC.

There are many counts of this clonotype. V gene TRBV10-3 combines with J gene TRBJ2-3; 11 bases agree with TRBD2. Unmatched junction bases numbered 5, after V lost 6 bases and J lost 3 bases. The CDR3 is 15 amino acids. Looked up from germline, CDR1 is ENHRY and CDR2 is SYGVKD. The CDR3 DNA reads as TGTGCCATCAGGAAGACTAGCGGGAAAACAGATACGCAGTATTTT. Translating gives CAIRKTSGKTDTQYF.

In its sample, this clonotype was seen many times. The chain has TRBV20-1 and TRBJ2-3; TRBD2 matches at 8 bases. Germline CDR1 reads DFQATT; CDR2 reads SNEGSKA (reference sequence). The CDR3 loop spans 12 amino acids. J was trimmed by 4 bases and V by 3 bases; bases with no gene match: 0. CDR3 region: CSASGRADTQYF. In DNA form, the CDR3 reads TGCAGTGCTAGCGGGAGGGCAGATACGCAGTATTTT.

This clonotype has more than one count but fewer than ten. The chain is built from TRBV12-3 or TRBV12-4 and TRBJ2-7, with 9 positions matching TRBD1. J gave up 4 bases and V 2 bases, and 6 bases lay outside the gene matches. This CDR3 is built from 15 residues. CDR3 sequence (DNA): TGTGCCAGCAGTTTAATTGGGACAGGGAGGTACGAGCAGTACTTC. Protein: CASSLIGTGRYEQYF.

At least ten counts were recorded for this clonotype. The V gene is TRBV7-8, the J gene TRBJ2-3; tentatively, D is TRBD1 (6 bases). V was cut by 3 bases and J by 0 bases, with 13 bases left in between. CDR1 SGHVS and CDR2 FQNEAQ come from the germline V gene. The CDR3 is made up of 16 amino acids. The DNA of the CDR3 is TGTGCCAGCAGCTTTGGACAGCTGCCTAGCACAGATACGCAGTATTTT. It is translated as CASSFGQLPSTDTQYF.

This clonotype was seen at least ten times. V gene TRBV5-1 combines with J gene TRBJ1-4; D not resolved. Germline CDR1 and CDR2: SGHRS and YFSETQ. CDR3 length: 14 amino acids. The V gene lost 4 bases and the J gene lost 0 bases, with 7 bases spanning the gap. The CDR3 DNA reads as TGCGCCAGCAGCCCAACCGCAACTAATGAAAAACTGTTTTTT. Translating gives CASSPTATNEKLFF.

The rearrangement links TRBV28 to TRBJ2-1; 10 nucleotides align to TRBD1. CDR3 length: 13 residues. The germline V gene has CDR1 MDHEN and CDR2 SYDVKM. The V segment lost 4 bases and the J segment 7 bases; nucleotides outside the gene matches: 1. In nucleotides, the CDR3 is TGTGCCAGCAGTTGGACAGGGGGAAATGAGCAGTTCTTC. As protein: CASSWTGGNEQFF.

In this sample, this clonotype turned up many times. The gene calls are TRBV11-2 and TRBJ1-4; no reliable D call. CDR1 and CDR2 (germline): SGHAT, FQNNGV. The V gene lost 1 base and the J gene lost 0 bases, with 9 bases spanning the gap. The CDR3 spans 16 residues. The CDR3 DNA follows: TGTGCCAGCAGCTTAGTTTGGTCCTCAACTAATGAAAAACTGTTTTTT. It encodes CASSLVWSSTNEKLFF.

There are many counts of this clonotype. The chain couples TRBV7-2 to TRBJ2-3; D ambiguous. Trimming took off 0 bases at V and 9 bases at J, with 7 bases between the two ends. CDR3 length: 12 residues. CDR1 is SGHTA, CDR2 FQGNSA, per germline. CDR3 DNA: TGTGCCAGCAGCTTAGCGGAGAGGACGCAGTATTTT. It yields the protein CASSLAERTQYF. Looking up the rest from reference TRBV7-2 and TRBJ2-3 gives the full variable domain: GAGVSQSPSNKVTEKGKDVELRCDPISGHTALYWYRQSLGQGLEFLIYFQGNSAPDKSGLPSDRFSAERTGGSVSTLTIQRTQQEDSAVYLCASSLAERTQYFGPGTRLTVL.

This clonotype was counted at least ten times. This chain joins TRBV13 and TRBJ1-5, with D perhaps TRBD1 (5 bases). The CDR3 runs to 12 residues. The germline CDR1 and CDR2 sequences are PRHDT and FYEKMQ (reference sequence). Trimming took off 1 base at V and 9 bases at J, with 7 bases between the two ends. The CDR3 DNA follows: TGTGCCAGCAGCTTAGACGGGGGGCCCCAGCATTTT. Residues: CASSLDGGPQHF.

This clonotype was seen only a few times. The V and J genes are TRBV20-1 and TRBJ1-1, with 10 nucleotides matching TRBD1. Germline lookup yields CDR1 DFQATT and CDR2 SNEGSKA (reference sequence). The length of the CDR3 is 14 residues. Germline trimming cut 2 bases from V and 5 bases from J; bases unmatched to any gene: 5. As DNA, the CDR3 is TGCAGTGCTAGAAACGACAGGGGGCAGACTGAAGCTTTCTTT. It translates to CSARNDRGQTEAFF.

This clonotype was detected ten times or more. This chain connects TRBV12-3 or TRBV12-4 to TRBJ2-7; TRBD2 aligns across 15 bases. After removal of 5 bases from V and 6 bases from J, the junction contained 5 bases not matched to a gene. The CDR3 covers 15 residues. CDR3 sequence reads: CASSPRGLAGGEQYF. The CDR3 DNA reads TGTGCCAGCAGTCCTAGGGGACTAGCGGGGGGCGAGCAGTACTTC.

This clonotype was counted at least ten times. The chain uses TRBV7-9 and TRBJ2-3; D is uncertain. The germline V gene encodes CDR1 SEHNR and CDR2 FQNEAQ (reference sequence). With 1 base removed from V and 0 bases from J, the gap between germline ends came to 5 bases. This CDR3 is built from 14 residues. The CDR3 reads CASSLVPSTDTQYF. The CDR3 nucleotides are TGTGCCAGCAGCTTAGTGCCCAGCACAGATACGCAGTATTTT.

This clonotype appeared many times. This CDR3 reads CASSPSYGVGSGNEQFF. The CDR3 DNA sequence: TGTGCCAGCAGTCCAAGCTACGGGGTAGGGTCTGGCAATGAGCAGTTCTTC. The chain employs TRBV12-3 or TRBV12-4 and TRBJ2-1, with D possibly being TRBD2 (5 bases). The CDR3 length is 17 residues. V was cut by 5 bases and J by 6 bases, with 23 bases left in between.